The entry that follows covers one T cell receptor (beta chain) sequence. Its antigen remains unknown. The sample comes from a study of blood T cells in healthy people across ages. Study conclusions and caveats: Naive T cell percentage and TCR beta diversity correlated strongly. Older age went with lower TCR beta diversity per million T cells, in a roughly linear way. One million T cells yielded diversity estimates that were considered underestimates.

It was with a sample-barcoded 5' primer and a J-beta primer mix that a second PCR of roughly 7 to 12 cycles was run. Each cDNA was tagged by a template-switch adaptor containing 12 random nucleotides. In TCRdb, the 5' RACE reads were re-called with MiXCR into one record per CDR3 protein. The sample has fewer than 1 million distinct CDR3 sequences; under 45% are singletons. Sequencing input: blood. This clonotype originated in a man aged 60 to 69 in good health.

The CDR3 DNA is TGCGCCAGCAGCTCGGACAGTAATTCACCCCTCCACTTT. Translating it yields CASSSDSNSPLHF. The V and J genes are TRBV5-1 and TRBJ1-6; tentative D call: TRBD1 (6 bases). V was pared by 3 bases and J by 6 bases, with 7 bases between. The germline V gene has CDR1 SGHRS and CDR2 YFSETQ. CDR3 size: 13 residues.